What follows are 32 T cell receptor beta chains derived from one specimen sequenced in a study of neurological immune-mediated disorders. TCRdb ran MiXCR on the 5' RACE reads and lists one entry per CDR3 protein. The sample has about 16,000 distinct CDR3 sequences, about 14% seen once. Sequencing used PBMCs. The source of these receptors is a man aged 55 to 70 with HTLV-1-associated myelopathy (HAM/TSP).

This clonotype was observed at least ten times. The chain is built from TRBV6-6 and TRBJ1-5; 9 nucleotides align to TRBD1. V trimming: 4 bases; J trimming: 1 base; junction bases outside the gene matches: 5. The germline CDR1 and CDR2 sequences are MNHNY and SVGAGI (reference sequence). The length of the CDR3 is 16 residues. Here the CDR3 reads CASSSTGGTSNQPQHF. CDR3 nucleotide sequence: TGTGCCAGCAGTTCTACAGGGGGCACCAGCAATCAGCCCCAGCATTTT.

In its sample, this clonotype was seen many times. V and J are TRBV7-8 and TRBJ1-6; D not certain. Between the trimmed V and J ends, which lost 3 bases and 7 bases, there was a span of 4 bases. This CDR3 has 12 amino acids. The germline gives CDR1 SGHVS, CDR2 FQNEAQ. CDR3: CASSFPNSPLHF. CDR3 coding DNA: TGTGCCAGCAGCTTTCCAAATTCACCCCTCCACTTT.

For this clonotype: One end of the junction does not line up with germline, which may come from a read error. The chain uses TRBV7-3 and TRBJ2-5; D is unclear. Germline V gene lookup returns CDR1 SGHTA and CDR2 FQGTGA. This CDR3 spans 15 amino acids. CDR3 in DNA: TGTGCCAGCAGCTTAATAGGTGGGCAGCAAGAGACCCATTACTTC. Its protein is CASSLIGGQQETHYF.

This clonotype was found many times. The chain joins TRBV5-6 to TRBJ1-6; perhaps TRBD1 as D (6 bases). The CDR3 covers 14 residues. Germline loops: CDR1 SGHDT, CDR2 YYEEEE. V was clipped by 1 base and J by 7 bases, with 9 bases between them. The CDR3 loop is CASSLRGENSPLHF. DNA for the CDR3: TGTGCCAGCAGCTTGAGGGGGGAGAATTCACCCCTCCACTTT.

Sample share makes this clonotype medium-sized (0.01 to 0.1%). The rearrangement uses TRBV9 and TRBJ1-4, with unresolved D. The CDR3 is made up of 16 amino acids. V shed 0 bases and J shed 4 bases, with 13 bases lying between them. Germline V gene sequence: CDR1 SGDLS, CDR2 YYNGEE. Written as DNA, the CDR3 is TGTGCCAGCAGCGTAGCCTCGGGAATGGTTAATGAAAAACTGTTTTTT. It encodes CASSVASGMVNEKLFF. The whole variable domain, filled in from reference TRBV9 and TRBJ1-4, reads DSGVTQTPKHLITATGQRVTLRCSPRSGDLSVYWYQQSLDQGLQFLIQYYNGEERAKGNILERFSAQQFPDLHSELNLSSLELGDSALYFCASSVASGMVNEKLFFGSGTQLSVL.

In this sample, this clonotype turned up many times. This clone may be a read error of a much larger clone one base away. J is TRBJ2-2 and V is TRBV7-9, with 10 bases lining up with TRBD1. The CDR3 extends over 14 amino acids. Per the germline V gene, CDR1 is SEHNR and CDR2 is FQNEAQ (reference sequence). CDR3 coding DNA: TGTACCAGCAGATTCGACAGGGGGCGAGGGGAGCTGTTTTTT. Translating it yields CTSRFDRGRGELFF. The entire variable domain, with the rest obtained from reference TRBV7-9 and TRBJ2-2, is as follows: DTGVSQNPRHKITKRGQNVTFRCDPISEHNRLYWYRQTLGQGPEFLTYFQNEAQLEKSRLLSDRFSAERPKGSFSTLEIQRTEQGDSAMYLCTSRFDRGRGELFFGEGSRLTVL.

By share of the sample, this clonotype is medium-sized. In nucleotides, the CDR3 is TGTGCCAGCAGTTTCTCAGCGGGGGAGAACACCGGGGAGCTGTTTTTT. Its protein product is CASSFSAGENTGELFF. This chain connects TRBV12-3 or TRBV12-4 to TRBJ2-2; 8 bases are shared with TRBD2. V gave up 3 bases and J gave up 1 base; unmatched junction bases: 4. CDR3 length equals 16 residues.

This clonotype was recorded many times. The V gene is TRBV14, the J gene TRBJ1-1, with unresolved D. The CDR3 totals 15 residues. V was clipped by 1 base and J by 0 bases, with 9 bases between them. CDR1 and CDR2 (germline): SGHDN, FVKESK. The CDR3 DNA is TGTGCCAGCAGCCAAGTTGTGGGGATGAACACTGAAGCTTTCTTT. Its translation is CASSQVVGMNTEAFF. The variable domain in full, completed from reference TRBV14 and TRBJ1-1, reads EAGVTQFPSHSVIEKGQTVTLRCDPISGHDNLYWYRRVMGKEIKFLLHFVKESKQDESGMPNNRFLAERTGGTYSTLKVQPAELEDSGVYFCASSQVVGMNTEAFFGQGTRLTVV.

In its sample, this clonotype was seen many times. The J gene is TRBJ2-7, the V gene TRBV7-8, with D perhaps TRBD2 (6 bases). V was trimmed by 2 bases and J by 2 bases, leaving 13 bases between them. This CDR3 has 15 amino acids. Germline lookup yields CDR1 SGHVS and CDR2 FQNEAQ. CDR3 sequence reads: CASSLSQGGTYEQYF. The CDR3, as DNA: TGTGCCAGCAGCTTAAGCCAGGGAGGAACCTACGAGCAGTACTTC.

The table lists this clonotype with many counts. The chain couples TRBV7-9 to TRBJ1-2; TRBD1 matches 8 bases. The CDR3 has 14 amino acids. Germline V gene data show CDR1 as SEHNR and CDR2 as FQNEAQ (reference sequence). The trim removed 7 bases at V and 2 bases at J, leaving 6 bases unmatched. This CDR3 is CASIPDRENYGYTF. Here the CDR3 DNA reads TGTGCCAGCATCCCGGACAGGGAGAACTATGGCTACACCTTC.

This clonotype occurred many times. The chain couples TRBV18 to TRBJ1-2; D might be TRBD1 (5 bases). The germline CDR1 and CDR2 sequences are KGHSH and LQKENI. V lost 2 bases and J 4 bases, leaving 14 bases between the germline ends. The CDR3 is 15 residues long. The CDR3 DNA sequence: TGTGCCAGCTCACCAATGGGGACCAGTCTCTATGGCTACACCTTC. This encodes CASSPMGTSLYGYTF.

Many counts were recorded for this clonotype. This chain joins TRBV3-1 and TRBJ1-5; D unresolved. The CDR3 totals 13 residues. Looked up from germline, CDR1 is LGHDT and CDR2 is YNNKEL (reference sequence). V was pared by 2 bases and J by 6 bases, with 8 bases between. CDR3 sequence reads: CASSQRLGQPQHF. In DNA, the CDR3 is TGTGCCAGCAGCCAACGTTTGGGTCAGCCCCAGCATTTT. Drawing the rest from reference TRBV3-1 and TRBJ1-5, the complete variable domain is DTAVSQTPKYLVTQMGNDKSIKCEQNLGHDTMYWYKQDSKKFLKIMFSYNNKELIINETVPNRFSPKSPDKAHLNLHINSLELGDSAVYFCASSQRLGQPQHFGDGTRLSIL.

In its sample, this clonotype was seen many times. V gene TRBV18 combines with J gene TRBJ2-7; TRBD2 matches 7 bases. With V trimmed by 2 bases and J by 5 bases, 6 bases remained unmatched. CDR3 size: 14 residues. Per germline, CDR1 KGHSH and CDR2 LQKENI. In nucleotides, the CDR3 is TGTGCCAGCTCACCAGCGGGGGTGGAGGACGAGCAGTACTTC. Its protein is CASSPAGVEDEQYF. Full variable domain (remainder filled in from reference TRBV18 and TRBJ2-7): NAGVMQNPRHLVRRRGQEARLRCSPMKGHSHVYWYRQLPEEGLKFMVYLQKENIIDESGMPKERFSAEFPKEGPSILRIQQVVRGDSAAYFCASSPAGVEDEQYFGPGTRLTVT.

To note about this clonotype: Relative to the germline gene, one junction end is altered; a read error may explain this. This chain links TRBV20-1 with TRBJ1-5; perhaps TRBD1 as D (6 bases). CDR1 is DFQATT, CDR2 SNEGSKA, per germline (reference sequence). The CDR3 extends over 16 amino acids. Here the CDR3 reads CSTREGGKVSNQPQHF. The CDR3 DNA sequence: TGCAGTACTAGAGAGGGGGGGAAGGTTAGCAATCAGCCCCAACATTTT.

This clonotype was seen repeatedly, ten times or more. The genes are TRBV12-3 or TRBV12-4 and TRBJ2-2, with 9 bases identical to TRBD1. This CDR3 spans 15 amino acids. V was clipped by 7 bases and J by 8 bases; unmatched bases: 11. For the CDR3, the DNA is TGTGCCAGCACCAGGGACAGGGTAGGCGGTGGGGAGCTGTTTTTT. This codes for CASTRDRVGGGELFF.

The chain employs TRBV3-1 and TRBJ1-1, with D uncertain. Looked up from germline, CDR1 is LGHDT and CDR2 is YNNKEL (reference sequence). The V gene lost 5 bases and the J gene lost 4 bases, with 11 bases spanning the gap. CDR3 length equals 13 residues. The CDR3 is CASSKGVITEAFF. Here the CDR3 DNA reads TGTGCCAGCAGCAAAGGCGTGATCACTGAAGCTTTCTTT.

This clonotype showed up many times. The J gene is TRBJ1-6, the V gene TRBV7-9; D remains ambiguous. V was cut by 1 base and J by 6 bases, with 19 bases left in between. The CDR3 totals 18 residues. Germline loops: CDR1 SEHNR, CDR2 FQNEAQ (reference sequence). CDR3 sequence reads: CASSLEFSGKAFNSPLHF. The CDR3 DNA sequence: TGTGCCAGCAGCTTAGAGTTTTCGGGGAAGGCCTTTAATTCACCCCTCCACTTT.

This clonotype was seen many times. The chain uses TRBV3-1 and TRBJ1-1; D gene ambiguous. The CDR3 is made up of 13 amino acids. V was trimmed by 0 bases and J by 4 bases, leaving 6 bases between them. Germline loops: CDR1 LGHDT, CDR2 YNNKEL (reference sequence). For the CDR3, the DNA is TGTGCCAGCAGCCAAGACGTGATCACTGAAGCTTTCTTT. It translates to CASSQDVITEAFF.

This clonotype was detected ten times or more. The gene calls are TRBV7-6 and TRBJ1-2; no clear D. The CDR3 sequence is 15 residues long. CDR1 and CDR2 from the germline V gene are SGHVS and FNYEAQ. V gave up 4 bases and J gave up 2 bases, with 14 bases separating them. CDR3 protein: CASSSSGNANYGYTF. The CDR3 DNA sequence: TGTGCCAGCAGCTCCTCCGGGAATGCGAACTATGGCTACACCTTC.

This clonotype was seen ten or more times. The gene calls are TRBV5-1 and TRBJ2-5; D is unresolved. The CDR3 contains 13 residues. Germline V CDR1 and CDR2: SGHRS, YFSETQ. Trimming cost V 4 bases and J 3 bases, with 10 bases left between them. The CDR3 sequence is CASSPVGKETQYF. CDR3 in DNA: TGCGCCAGCAGCCCGGTGGGAAAAGAGACCCAGTACTTC.

The sample holds many counts of this clonotype. CDR3 amino acids: CASSDWGLVNSPLHF. DNA for the CDR3: TGTGCCAGCAGCGACTGGGGGTTAGTTAATTCACCCCTCCACTTT. The chain combines TRBV7-2 with TRBJ1-6; D is possibly TRBD1 (5 bases). Trimming took 5 bases from V and 6 from J, leaving 14 bases between them. CDR1 and CDR2 from the germline V gene are SGHTA and FQGNSA. This CDR3 has 15 residues.

V and J are TRBV24-1 and TRBJ2-7; possible D gene TRBD2, 6 bases. The V and J ends lost 5 bases and 2 bases respectively, with 15 bases between them. The CDR3 covers 15 residues. Germline V CDR1 and CDR2: KGHDR, SFDVKD. CDR3 residues: CATSASGTQAYEQYF. The CDR3 region has the DNA TGTGCCACCAGTGCCTCCGGGACTCAGGCCTACGAGCAGTACTTC.

This clonotype was detected many times. This sequence joins TRBV2 and TRBJ2-1, with D possibly being TRBD2 (5 bases). V was shortened by 0 bases and J by 8 bases, with 11 bases between the two germline ends. Germline V lookup: CDR1 SNHLY, CDR2 FYNNEI. The CDR3 covers 14 residues. CDR3 amino acids: CASSEAAGIDEQFF. The CDR3 DNA reads as TGTGCCAGCAGTGAAGCTGCCGGGATCGATGAGCAGTTCTTC.

This clonotype was recorded many times. V gene TRBV2 combines with J gene TRBJ2-7; no clear D gene. Germline V lookup: CDR1 SNHLY, CDR2 FYNNEI. The V end lost 2 bases, the J end lost 1 base, and 12 bases lay between the germline ends. CDR3 length: 15 amino acids. CDR3: CASSESLGQSYEQYF. The CDR3 region has the DNA TGTGCCAGCAGTGAAAGCTTAGGTCAGTCCTACGAGCAGTACTTC.

The V and J genes are TRBV5-1 and TRBJ2-7, with 9 bases fitting TRBD1. V was clipped by 4 bases and J by 6 bases; unmatched bases: 8. Germline V gene lookup returns CDR1 SGHRS and CDR2 YFSETQ. CDR3 length: 14 amino acids. CDR3: CASSIGTGTFEQYF. The CDR3 DNA reads as TGCGCCAGCAGCATCGGGACAGGGACCTTCGAGCAGTACTTC.

This clonotype showed up many times. The chain uses TRBV5-6 and TRBJ2-3; D possibly corresponds to TRBD1 (6 bases). The germline V gene encodes CDR1 SGHDT and CDR2 YYEEEE. This CDR3 is 13 amino acids long. With 4 bases removed from V and 4 bases from J, the gap between germline ends came to 10 bases. Written as DNA, the CDR3 is TGTGCCAGCAGCCCCCCAGGGGCAGATACGCAGTATTTT. Residues: CASSPPGADTQYF.

There are many counts of this clonotype. The chain links TRBV6-1 to TRBJ2-1; D possibly uses TRBD1 or TRBD2 (5 bases each). Trimming shortened V by 7 bases and J by 8 bases, and 21 bases separated the two germline ends. This CDR3 has 15 amino acids. CDR1 and CDR2 from the germline V gene are MNHNS and SASEGT. For the CDR3, the DNA is TGTGCCAGCAACCGAAGGGTGGGGCCCGGGGATGAGCAGTTCTTC. It translates to CASNRRVGPGDEQFF.

This clonotype counts as medium-sized. The chain joins TRBV4-1 to TRBJ1-6, with no clear D. V was pared by 1 base and J by 2 bases, with 9 bases between. Germline-derived CDR1 and CDR2 are MGHRA and YSYEKL. This CDR3 has 16 amino acids. CDR3 sequence reads: CASSQGSQAYNSPLHF. The CDR3 nucleotides are TGCGCCAGCAGCCAAGGATCACAAGCCTATAATTCACCCCTCCACTTT.

A note on this clonotype: Given a much more abundant clone one base away, this may be a read error. The chain is built from TRBV4-3 and TRBJ2-5, with D possibly called TRBD1 or TRBD2 (5 bases each). This CDR3 has 15 residues. CDR1 is LGHNA and CDR2 is YSLEER in the germline V gene. DNA of the CDR3: TGCGCCATCAGCCAAGATCTGTCCGGGGCTGAGACCCAGTACTTC. Translation: CAISQDLSGAETQYF.

In this sample, this clonotype is medium-sized. The chain uses TRBV28 and TRBJ1-4; TRBD1 matches at 8 bases. The CDR3 has 14 residues. The junction had 7 bases not matched to a gene; V was cut back by 6 bases and J by 7 bases. CDR1 and CDR2 (germline): MDHEN, SYDVKM. CDR3 DNA: TGTGCCAGCAGCTTAGACAGGGGCCGTGAAAAACTGTTTTTT. This translates into CASSLDRGREKLFF.

This clonotype was recorded at least ten times. Here the CDR3 reads CASSPGTGVREYNEQFF. DNA of the CDR3: TGTGCCAGCAGTCCCGGGACAGGGGTACGGGAATACAATGAGCAGTTCTTC. The chain carries TRBV12-3 or TRBV12-4 and TRBJ2-1; TRBD1 matches 10 bases. V dropped 5 bases and J dropped 4; count of bases not matched to a gene: 11. The CDR3 is 17 amino acids.

This clonotype was detected many times. V and J are TRBV6-5 and TRBJ2-3, with TRBD2 matching 8 bases. The CDR3 extends over 17 amino acids. Germline CDR1 reads MNHEY; CDR2 reads SVGAGI. The V and J ends lost 4 bases and 2 bases, in that order; junction bases with no gene match: 11. CDR3 DNA: TGTGCCAGCAGTTTCCACAAGAGAGCGGGGGTCACAGATACGCAGTATTTT. Protein: CASSFHKRAGVTDTQYF.